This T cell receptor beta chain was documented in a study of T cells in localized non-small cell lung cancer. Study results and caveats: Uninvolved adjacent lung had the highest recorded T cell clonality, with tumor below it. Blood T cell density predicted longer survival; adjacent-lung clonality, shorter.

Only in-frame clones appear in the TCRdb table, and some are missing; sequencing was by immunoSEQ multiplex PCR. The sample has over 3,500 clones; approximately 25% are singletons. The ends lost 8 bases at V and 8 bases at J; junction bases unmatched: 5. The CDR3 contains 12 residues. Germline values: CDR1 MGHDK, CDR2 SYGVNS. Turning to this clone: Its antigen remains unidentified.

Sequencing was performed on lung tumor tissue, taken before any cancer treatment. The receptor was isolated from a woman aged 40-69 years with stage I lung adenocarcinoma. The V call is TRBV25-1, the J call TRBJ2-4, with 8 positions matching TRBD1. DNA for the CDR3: TGTGCCAGCCAGGACAGGGTTGACATTCAGTACTTC. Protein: CASQDRVDIQYF.